This T cell receptor (beta chain) was sequenced during a study of beta chain features in type 1 diabetes. Whole-study findings and limits: People with Type 1 diabetes carried modestly yet significantly shorter TCRB CDR3s in all four CD4+ subsets. cDNA sequencing could over-represent cells with high TCR expression.

The CDR3 totals 15 residues. Germline CDR1 is SGHTA and CDR2 is FQGNSA. The germline V and J ends were trimmed by 5 bases and 2 bases, with 14 bases remaining between them. Isolated RNA was reverse transcribed in full, so expressed TCRB transcripts were sequenced. TCRdb keeps only in-frame clones here, not all; method: immunoSEQ multiplex PCR. This table holds roughly 350,000 clones, 8% to 10% found once. Via CD45RO/CCR7/CD25/CD127/CD95/CD27, cells of the CD4+ naive, central memory, regulatory and stem cell-like memory subsets were sorted. This clone was detected only a few times. Antigen: not known. Sequencing was carried out using central memory CD4+ T cells from blood. This clonotype was sampled from a man aged 30 to 39 with type 1 diabetes. The rearrangement joins TRBV7-2 to TRBJ2-3; D possibly corresponds to TRBD2 (6 bases). The CDR3 region is CASSLAGSDTDTQYF. The CDR3 DNA reads TGTGCCAGCAGCCTGGCGGGAAGCGACACAGATACGCAGTATTTT. Looking up the rest from reference TRBV7-2 and TRBJ2-3 gives the full variable domain: GAGVSQSPSNKVTEKGKDVELRCDPISGHTALYWYRQSLGQGLEFLIYFQGNSAPDKSGLPSDRFSAERTGGSVSTLTIQRTQQEDSAVYLCASSLAGSDTDTQYFGPGTRLTVL.